Sequencing of this T cell receptor beta chain was carried out in a study of T cell repertoires in cytomegalovirus infection. The CDR3 has 12 amino acids. The germline V gene has CDR1 MDHEN and CDR2 SYDVKM. TCRdb independently ran MiXCR on the reads; one entry per CDR3 protein. Seen here are some 230,000 distinct CDR3 sequences, about 20% observed once, and the top ten hold around a sixth. Regarding this clonotype: The junction departs from germline at one end; a sequencing error may be responsible.

The chain combines TRBV28 with TRBJ1-2; 7 bases fit TRBD1. The sample was CD8+ T cells from PBMCs. This receptor was taken from a human donor in good health (CMV status not recorded). Some clones in this sample may be carry-over from other donors' samples. CDR3 nucleotide sequence: TGTGCCAGCAGTCAGGGGGACTATGGCTACAACTTC. Protein sequence: CASSQGDYGYNF.